The rows below give T cell receptor beta chains drawn from one sample of a study of cytomegalovirus exposure and HLA in healthy donors. The method was immunoSEQ multiplex PCR; TCRdb's version includes in-frame clones alone and lacks a portion of them. The sample shows 60,000 to 70,000 clones, under 85% of them seen only once. What was sequenced was PBMCs. The receptors were sampled from a male donor in good health and CMV-seropositive. Both conserved end residues are part of each CDR3. The order of the fields is V gene, CDR3 protein.

TRBV2 CATRGGDNYEQYF
TRBV5-6 CASSLPTSGFGTQYF
TRBV11-1 CASSLGAYQETQYF
TRBV7-6 CASSKEDRNTYGYTF
TRBV7-3 CASSLRANTEAFF
TRBV2 CAGSDRGDSIYF
TRBV10-2 CASKVGTDNQPQHF
TRBV10-3 CAIVGDKGQPQHF
TRBV27 CASSLSPGGRTEAFF
TRBV2 CASSGQGAYNEQFF
TRBV18 CASSPLRTGYSTDTQYF
TRBV9 CASTRTGAQEETQYF
TRBV30 CAWSVLTVTSGNTIYF
TRBV14 CASSQVYSPLHF
TRBV4-1 CASSPLRPTNEQYF
TRBV6-5 CASSYERGRWTEAFF
TRBV9 CASSVKGLTYNEQFF
TRBV25-1 CASNTDDRAYGYTF
TRBV6-5 CASRLTGGTDEAFF
TRBV5-1 CASKARSSYNEQFF
TRBV19 CASAPGQGSYEQYF
TRBV19 CASSAQTWHTEAFF
TRBV13 CASSLGRKSGYTF
TRBV11-3 CASSLATSGGVKEQFF
TRBV30 CAWSERRAFF
TRBV2 CASRQETNYGYTF
TRBV30 CAWSFGTVQETQYF
TRBV5-6 CASSLAGTGNTDTQYF
TRBV4-2 CASSRGTGDDTQYF
TRBV18 CASSPGRIPHYEQYF
TRBV11-1 CASSITSGGADTQYF
TRBV4-3 CASSQVYLGSSSPLHF
TRBV28 CASSFRDTGVREQFF
TRBV15 CATSRGGTSHNEQFF
TRBV27 CASSTTGAYGYTF
TRBV4-1 CASSQPWAGERYGYTF
TRBV7-3 CASSRTGQTYEQYF
TRBV5-4 CASSRPGTYEQYF
TRBV9 CASSVAGRGVSDTQYF
TRBV7-9 CASSPWDIYGYTF
TRBV6-5 CASSYDSTGPYEQYF
TRBV11-3 CASSLGRSGGNEQFF
TRBV7-2 CASSLAGTRGKEQFF
TRBV7-9 CASSLGDKDIQYF
TRBV7-2 CASSAGQASYEQYF
TRBV7-2 CASSSKGTGVAFF
TRBV11-2 CASSPELGHEQYF
TRBV20-1 CSAYANTQYF
TRBV19 CASRVDRATNEKLFF
TRBV18 CASSPGQSNEQFF
TRBV4-1 CASSWEHSSYEQYF
TRBV2 CASLQGETQYF
TRBV11-2 CASSHYRLVSGANVLTF
TRBV7-9 CASSLGAMGYQPQHF
TRBV29-1 CSVVPGGEGETQYF
TRBV5-1 CASSPRDNKYEQYF
TRBV5-4 CASSLIGDISYNEQFF
TRBV15 CATSGDREFEQYF
TRBV4-3 CASSQEGTGRPDTQYF